These 8 T cell receptor beta chains were sequenced from one sample in a study of regulatory T cells in long-lasting Graves disease. For TCR beta, libraries came from iRepertoire HTBI primers and Arm-PCR of CDR3 regions. MiXCR was run by TCRdb on the multiplex PCR reads, yielding one entry per CDR3 protein. Counted here are over 500,000 distinct CDR3 sequences, about 16% occurring once; the ten biggest clones make up about 12%. Time point given: newly diagnosed GD, antithyroid drugs for less than 3 months. Preparation of the TCR library used RNA extracted from PBMCs. These sequences were also reported in another study, on T cells in Graves' hyperthyroidism and ophthalmopathy.

The sequences come from peripheral blood mononuclear cells (PBMCs), collected at new diagnosis, from a patient treated with antithyroid drugs. These receptors originate from a man between 18 and 35 years old with Graves disease.

This clonotype was seen repeatedly, ten times or more. The chain recombines TRBV28 with TRBJ2-7; weak D call: TRBD2 (7 bases). This CDR3 comprises 13 residues. Germline CDR1 is MDHEN and CDR2 is SYDVKM. V was shortened by 3 bases and J by 6 bases, with 12 bases between the two germline ends. The CDR3 DNA follows: TGTGCCAGCAGTTTGTTAGGGGGGGTCGAGCAGTACTTC. Protein product: CASSLLGGVEQYF.

CDR3 amino acids: CASSLVGRGLDTQYF. The CDR3, as DNA: TGTGCCAGCAGCTTAGTCGGTAGAGGGCTCGATACGCAGTATTTT. This chain connects TRBV7-9 to TRBJ2-3; possible D gene TRBD2, 5 bases. CDR3 length equals 15 residues. V lost 1 base to trimming and J lost 6 bases, with 14 bases between them. Germline V gives CDR1 SEHNR, CDR2 FQNEAQ (reference sequence).

Comments on this clonotype: This may be a read error: a much more frequent sequence differs by one nucleotide. The gene calls are TRBV5-5 and TRBJ2-1; the D gene could be TRBD1 or TRBD2 (5 bases each). CDR3 length: 17 residues. V shed 4 bases and J shed 9 bases, with 26 bases lying between them. Per germline, CDR1 SGHKS and CDR2 YYEKEE (reference sequence). The CDR3 is CASSPPPAGTVSSEQFF. CDR3 DNA: TGTGCCAGCAGCCCCCCCCCGGCCGGGACGGTTTCCAGTGAGCAGTTCTTC.

This clonotype came up a few times. This CDR3 is CASSLSGTSLDEQFF. The CDR3 bases are TGTGCCAGCAGCCTTTCCGGGACTAGCTTGGATGAGCAGTTCTTC. This rearrangement joins TRBV7-9 to TRBJ2-1, with 9 positions matching TRBD2. The J segment lost 8 bases and the V segment lost 5 bases, leaving 10 bases of the junction unmatched. The CDR3 is 15 residues long. Germline V gene lookup returns CDR1 SEHNR and CDR2 FQNEAQ (reference sequence).

This rearrangement joins TRBV18 to TRBJ1-1; TRBD1 might be the D (6 bases). The CDR3 has 13 residues. Germline V gives CDR1 KGHSH, CDR2 LQKENI. V dropped 4 bases and J dropped 6 bases, with 12 bases sitting between them. The CDR3 nucleotides are TGTGCCAGCTCACAAGGACAGAGCCCTGAAGCTTTCTTT. It translates to CASSQGQSPEAFF.

The chain carries TRBV10-1 and TRBJ2-7; 8 bases align to TRBD2. Germline CDR1 is WNHNN and CDR2 is SYGVQD (reference sequence). The CDR3 length is 16 residues. V dropped 7 bases and J dropped 4; count of bases not matched to a gene: 15. CDR3 amino acids: CASKGRARLARYEQYF. CDR3 DNA: TGCGCCAGCAAAGGCCGGGCCCGACTAGCGCGGTACGAGCAGTACTTC.

The V gene is TRBV4-1, the J gene TRBJ2-2; D possibly corresponds to TRBD2 (5 bases). Trimming stripped 6 bases from V and 0 bases from J, with 14 bases between. Germline CDR1 reads MGHRA; CDR2 reads YSYEKL. The CDR3 has 16 residues. CDR3 sequence reads: CASRLGWGANTGELFF. CDR3 bases: TGCGCCAGCAGGCTTGGGTGGGGAGCGAACACCGGGGAGCTGTTTTTT.

The chain uses TRBV11-3 and TRBJ2-1, with 14 nucleotides matching TRBD2. V gave up 5 bases and J gave up 8 bases; unmatched junction bases: 14. Germline V gives CDR1 SGHNT, CDR2 YENEEA. The CDR3 contains 18 residues. CDR3 in DNA: TGTGCCAGCAGCAGGGGGACTAGCGGGAGAGGCCCGGAAGATGAGCAGTTCTTC. It specifies CASSRGTSGRGPEDEQFF.